Below are 31 T cell receptor beta chains sequenced from a single sample in a study of T cell repertoires in cytomegalovirus infection. For these TCRs, the target antigens are not known. TCRdb called the reads again in MiXCR, with one record for every CDR3 protein. The table includes about 890,000 distinct CDR3 sequences, around 29% detected once. This specimen consisted of cultured CD8+ T cells from PBMCs, obtained from culture after CMV antigen stimulation. These receptors were taken from a human donor in good health (CMV status not recorded). Some clones in this sample may be carry-over from other donors' samples.

This sequence joins TRBV4-1 and TRBJ1-5, with a weak D call TRBD1 (5 bases). V lost 0 bases to trimming and J lost 8 bases, with 14 bases between them. CDR1 is MGHRA, CDR2 YSYEKL, per germline. This CDR3 spans 15 amino acids. The CDR3 loop reads CASSQDWGPREPQHF. CDR3 nucleotide sequence: TGCGCCAGCAGCCAAGATTGGGGACCCCGGGAGCCCCAGCATTTT.

The chain uses TRBV12-3 or TRBV12-4 and TRBJ1-6, with TRBD1 as a possible D gene (5 bases). CDR3 length equals 13 residues. The V end lost 4 bases, the J end lost 16 bases, and 17 bases lay between the germline ends. The DNA of the CDR3 is TGTGCCAGCAGTTATGGGGAGGGGCTTCCTCTCCACTTT. This translates into CASSYGEGLPLHF.

This clonotype was detected a few times. The rearrangement uses TRBV7-9 and TRBJ2-1; D call uncertain. V lost 5 bases, J lost 8 bases, and 7 bases lay in between. The germline V gene has CDR1 SEHNR and CDR2 FQNEAQ (reference sequence). This CDR3 spans 11 amino acids. The CDR3 loop reads CASSPTHEQFF. The DNA of the CDR3 is TGTGCCAGCAGCCCCACCCATGAGCAGTTCTTC.

This clonotype was seen a few times. This chain links TRBV4-1 with TRBJ2-1; D gene ambiguous. The CDR3 consists of 14 residues. Trimming removed 1 base from V and 8 bases from J, with 12 bases in between. CDR1 and CDR2 (germline): MGHRA, YSYEKL. CDR3 region: CASSQGPLSDEQFF. CDR3 coding DNA: TGCGCCAGCAGCCAAGGACCCCTTTCTGATGAGCAGTTCTTC.

This clonotype was counted between two and nine times. This chain joins TRBV4-1 and TRBJ2-7, with D perhaps being TRBD1 or TRBD2 (6 bases each). Per the germline V gene, CDR1 is MGHRA and CDR2 is YSYEKL. CDR3 size: 17 residues. V lost 0 bases, J lost 5 bases, and 20 bases lay in between. The CDR3 loop is CASSQEFDPGAVNEQYF. CDR3 DNA: TGCGCCAGCAGCCAAGAATTTGACCCGGGGGCCGTAAACGAGCAGTACTTC.

This clonotype was seen ten or more times. The chain employs TRBV6-5 and TRBJ1-5, with D hard to call. The CDR3 length is 13 residues. Germline CDR1 reads MNHEY; CDR2 reads SVGAGI. Trimming took 2 bases from V and 0 from J, leaving 2 bases between them. The CDR3 region has the DNA TGTGCCAGCAGTTACAATAGCAATCAGCCCCAGCATTTT. Residues: CASSYNSNQPQHF.

Notes on this clonotype: Sequence at one end of the junction differs from germline and may be a read error. The chain employs TRBV7-8 and TRBJ1-1; D is possibly TRBD1 (5 bases). The CDR3 length is 14 residues. The germline V gene encodes CDR1 SGHVS and CDR2 FQNEAQ. The CDR3 DNA reads TGTGCCAGCAGCTTAGCGGTGGGGCACACTGAAGCTTGCTTT. Amino acids: CASSLAVGHTEACF.

The rearrangement uses TRBV19 and TRBJ1-4; D is unclear. Germline V CDR1 and CDR2: LNHDA, SQIVND (reference sequence). The CDR3 is made up of 12 amino acids. Deletions cut 4 bases from V and 8 bases from J, with 8 bases between. Here the CDR3 DNA reads TGTGCCAGTAGTACCTCGGGGGAAAAACTGTTTTTT. Residues: CASSTSGEKLFF.

In its sample, this clonotype was seen many times. The V call is TRBV12-3 or TRBV12-4, the J call TRBJ1-1; 8 nucleotides align to TRBD1. The CDR3 is made up of 13 amino acids. V lost 6 bases to trimming and J lost 4 bases; unmatched junction nucleotides: 4. The chain's CDR3 is CASSVQGATEAFF. For the CDR3, the DNA is TGTGCCAGCAGCGTTCAGGGGGCCACTGAAGCTTTCTTT.

This clonotype was detected once. This chain links TRBV3-1 with TRBJ2-1, with a tentative D call TRBD1 (5 bases). The CDR3 length is 17 residues. Germline CDR1 LGHDT, CDR2 YNNKEL (reference sequence). Between the trimmed V and J ends, which lost 2 bases and 2 bases, there was a span of 16 bases. CDR3 region: CASSQSPAGQAYNEQFF. The CDR3 DNA is TGTGCCAGCAGCCAAAGCCCGGCAGGGCAAGCCTACAATGAGCAGTTCTTC.

This clonotype was found many times. This sequence joins TRBV5-1 and TRBJ2-3; weak D call: TRBD1 (5 bases). The ends were cut back, 6 bases at V and 0 bases at J, with 20 bases in the middle. The CDR3 is made up of 17 amino acids. The germline V gene has CDR1 SGHRS and CDR2 YFSETQ. The CDR3 DNA is TGCGCCAGCACCCATTTACGCCACAGGCCTAGCACAGATACGCAGTATTTT. It translates to CASTHLRHRPSTDTQYF.

This clonotype was picked up a small number of times. The chain's CDR3 is CVGGDCSYEQYV. Here the CDR3 DNA reads TGTGTAGGCGGGGACTGCTCCTACGAGCAGTACGTC. The chain carries TRBV12-5 and TRBJ2-7; tentative D call: TRBD2 (6 bases). Germline CDR1 LGHNT, CDR2 FRNRAP. The CDR3 is 12 residues long.

This clonotype was seen a handful of times. This sequence joins TRBV4-1 and TRBJ1-1; D is unclear. V was shortened by 3 bases and J by 1 base, with 21 bases between the two germline ends. The CDR3 has 18 residues. Per germline, CDR1 MGHRA and CDR2 YSYEKL. The CDR3: CASSHPTYQPHGNTEAFF. In nucleotides, the CDR3 is TGCGCCAGCAGCCACCCTACGTACCAACCTCACGGGAACACTGAAGCTTTCTTT.

The chain links TRBV6-1 to TRBJ2-1; TRBD1 matches 7 bases. The CDR3 consists of 15 residues. CDR1 is MNHNS and CDR2 is SASEGT in the germline V gene. V was clipped by 5 bases and J by 3 bases; unmatched bases: 7. CDR3 bases: TGTGCCAGCAGTTTCGACAGGGCGGACTACAATGAGCAGTTCTTC. It is translated as CASSFDRADYNEQFF.

This clonotype was detected only once. The rearrangement joins TRBV5-4 to TRBJ1-6, with 8 bases fitting TRBD1. The CDR3 is 16 residues long. The ends lost 4 bases at V and 7 bases at J; junction bases unmatched: 10. Germline assignment: CDR1 SGHNT and CDR2 YYREEE (reference sequence). CDR3 residues: CASSHHLTGANSPLHF. CDR3 DNA: TGTGCCAGCAGCCACCACTTGACAGGGGCCAATTCACCCCTCCACTTT.

V is TRBV6-2 or TRBV6-3 and J is TRBJ2-5; D is unresolved. V lost 2 bases to trimming and J lost 4 bases, with 8 bases between them. CDR3 size: 13 residues. From germline, CDR1 is MNHEY and CDR2 SVGEGT. This CDR3 reads CASSYVAIETQYF. As DNA, the CDR3 is TGTGCCAGCAGTTACGTGGCGATAGAGACCCAGTACTTC.

This clonotype has a count of ten or more. The J gene is TRBJ2-3, the V gene TRBV12-3 or TRBV12-4; TRBD2 aligns across 11 bases. Trimming at V came to 7 bases and at J to 1 base, leaving 13 bases not matched to a gene. The CDR3 length is 18 residues. CDR3 loop: CASKSGLAGGLGTDTQYF. The CDR3 DNA is TGTGCCAGCAAAAGCGGTTTAGCGGGGGGGCTTGGCACAGATACGCAGTATTTT.

The CDR3: CSALRGLDTQYF. The CDR3 DNA sequence: TGCAGCGCCCTACGGGGGTTGGATACGCAGTATTTT. The chain carries TRBV29-1 and TRBJ2-3; TRBD2 is a possible D gene (6 bases). The V and J ends lost 7 bases and 6 bases respectively, with 14 bases between them. The CDR3 is made up of 12 amino acids. Germline assignment: CDR1 SQVTM and CDR2 ANQGSEA.

The chain couples TRBV11-2 to TRBJ2-3; 9 bases line up with TRBD1. The V gene's germline CDR1 is SGHAT and CDR2 FQNNGV. The V gene end was trimmed by 1 base and the J gene end by 3 bases; junction bases not matched to a gene: 2. There are 15 residues in the CDR3. CDR3 nucleotide sequence: TGTGCCAGCAGCTTAGGGGACAGGGAAACAGATACGCAGTATTTT. Its translation is CASSLGDRETDTQYF.

J is TRBJ2-7 and V is TRBV6-1; D remains ambiguous. V lost 6 bases and J lost 0, with 9 bases in between. Germline V lookup: CDR1 MNHNS, CDR2 SASEGT. The CDR3 spans 13 residues. The CDR3 reads CASSVGNSYEQYF. The CDR3 DNA is TGTGCCAGCAGCGTCGGCAACTCCTACGAGCAGTACTTC.

The sample holds a few counts of this clonotype. The chain employs TRBV6-5 and TRBJ1-4; no clear D gene. The V end lost 6 bases, the J end lost 5 bases, and 10 bases lay between the germline ends. CDR3 size: 13 residues. Germline CDR1 MNHEY, CDR2 SVGAGI. The CDR3 is CASSITGNEKLFF. The CDR3 coding sequence is TGTGCCAGCAGCATCACCGGGAATGAAAAACTGTTTTTT.

This rearrangement joins TRBV6-2 or TRBV6-3 to TRBJ1-2; no clear D gene. This CDR3 has 14 amino acids. Trimming cost V 2 bases and J 2 bases, with 9 bases left between them. Looked up from germline, CDR1 is MNHEY and CDR2 is SVGEGT. Here the CDR3 reads CASSYRKANYGYTF. Here the CDR3 DNA reads TGTGCCAGCAGTTACAGGAAGGCGAACTATGGCTACACCTTC.

The gene calls are TRBV4-1 and TRBJ1-1; 7 nucleotides agree with TRBD1. The V gene's germline CDR1 is MGHRA and CDR2 YSYEKL. The CDR3 spans 16 residues. V lost 3 bases and J lost 6; bases outside the gene matches: 13. CDR3 nucleotides: TGCGCCAGCAGCCAGTACGGAGGGGGCTACAGCGCTGAAGCTTTCTTT. This codes for CASSQYGGGYSAEAFF.

This chain joins TRBV27 and TRBJ2-6; 7 bases align to TRBD1. Germline V lookup: CDR1 MNHEY, CDR2 SMNVEV (reference sequence). CDR3 length: 18 amino acids. V gave up 2 bases and J gave up 0 bases; unmatched junction bases: 7. This CDR3 reads CASSLTGAYFSGANVLTF. CDR3 sequence (DNA): TGTGCCAGCAGTTTAACAGGGGCTTACTTCTCTGGGGCCAACGTCCTGACTTTC.

The chain carries TRBV7-9 and TRBJ1-3; D call uncertain. The V gene's germline CDR1 is SEHNR and CDR2 FQNEAQ (reference sequence). The V gene lost 4 bases and the J gene lost 0 bases, with 13 bases spanning the gap. The CDR3 runs 16 residues. CDR3 sequence (DNA): TGTGCCAGCAGCTCATTATCGGGGTTCTCTGGAAACACCATATATTTT. As protein: CASSSLSGFSGNTIYF.

The rearrangement links TRBV25-1 to TRBJ1-6, with D uncertain. CDR1 MGHDK and CDR2 SYGVNS come from the germline V gene. The CDR3 totals 11 residues. Between the trimmed V and J ends, which lost 0 bases and 15 bases, there was a span of 6 bases. CDR3 loop: CASSEYMHLHF. CDR3 coding DNA: TGTGCCAGCAGTGAATACATGCACCTCCACTTT.

This clonotype was observed many times. The rearrangement links TRBV6-1 to TRBJ2-3; 12 bases line up with TRBD1. The CDR3 consists of 16 residues. The V and J ends lost 7 bases and 2 bases, in that order; junction bases with no gene match: 7. Germline CDR1 MNHNS, CDR2 SASEGT. CDR3 sequence reads: CASTPGTGGSTDTQYF. The CDR3 DNA reads TGTGCCAGCACCCCGGGGACAGGGGGCTCCACAGATACGCAGTATTTT.

This clonotype was seen at least ten times. The rearrangement uses TRBV7-2 and TRBJ1-1; the D is unclear. Germline assignment: CDR1 SGHTA and CDR2 FQGNSA. This CDR3 comprises 16 residues. The V end was cut by 2 bases, the J end by 1 base, with 14 bases between. The CDR3 DNA sequence: TGTGCCAGCAGCTTAACCGATGAGGGAAAGAACACTGAAGCTTTCTTT. The encoded protein is CASSLTDEGKNTEAFF.

The chain employs TRBV7-6 and TRBJ2-1, with TRBD2 matching over 7 bases. V lost 10 bases and J lost 7; bases outside the gene matches: 10. The germline V gene has CDR1 SGHVS and CDR2 FNYEAQ. The CDR3 loop spans 13 amino acids. The CDR3 nucleotides are TGTGCCACCTCCCTCACCGGGGGGAATGAGCAGTTCTTC. Its protein product is CATSLTGGNEQFF.

This clonotype appeared a few times. The chain carries TRBV27 and TRBJ1-2; 9 bases are a match to TRBD1. The CDR3 covers 17 residues. Germline CDR1 reads MNHEY; CDR2 reads SMNVEV (reference sequence). J gave up 3 bases and V 6 bases, and 14 bases lay outside the gene matches. CDR3 sequence: CASRTLFRDREHYGYTF. The CDR3 DNA sequence: TGTGCCAGCAGAACCCTCTTCCGGGACAGGGAGCACTATGGCTACACCTTC.

The chain joins TRBV4-1 to TRBJ2-6, with D tentatively TRBD1 (5 bases). The CDR3 covers 15 residues. The V gene lost 3 bases and the J gene lost 2 bases, with 8 bases spanning the gap. Germline V gene data show CDR1 as MGHRA and CDR2 as YSYEKL. CDR3 DNA sequence: TGCGCCAGCAGCCAGCCAGGGACTGGGGCCAACGTCCTGACTTTC. It codes for CASSQPGTGANVLTF.